The 5 T cell receptor beta chains below all came from one sample that was sequenced in a study of blood T cell repertoires in COVID-19. Clones were sequenced by immunoSEQ multiplex PCR, and TCRdb holds only the in-frame ones, with some missing. The repertoire has about 260,000 clones, approximately 88% of them found once; the top ten carry 0.65% to 0.8%. The specimen was peripheral blood. The receptor set was obtained from a human donor in a cohort sampled during active COVID-19.

The CDR3 DNA is TGTGCCAGCAGTGATTTGGCCCCAGGGGACTATGGCTACACCTTC. This codes for CASSDLAPGDYGYTF. V gene TRBV2 combines with J gene TRBJ1-2; tentative D call: TRBD1 (6 bases). Between the trimmed V and J ends, which lost 3 bases and 3 bases, there was a span of 14 bases. Germline lookup yields CDR1 SNHLY and CDR2 FYNNEI. The length of the CDR3 is 15 residues.

V is TRBV3-1 (or the pseudogene TRBV3-2) and J is TRBJ2-1; 11 bases map to TRBD2. The CDR3 runs 20 residues. The germline V gene has CDR1 LGHDT and CDR2 YNNKEL (reference sequence). With 0 bases clipped from V and 9 bases from J, the junction kept 19 bases outside the gene matches. This CDR3 is CASSQDRGLAGGPLDSEQFF. Here the CDR3 DNA reads TGTGCCAGCAGCCAAGATAGGGGCCTAGCGGGGGGACCCCTAGATTCTGAGCAGTTCTTC.

This chain joins TRBV7-9 and TRBJ2-1; 14 bases align to TRBD2. Unmatched junction bases numbered 4, after V lost 5 bases and J lost 4 bases. There are 16 residues in the CDR3. Germline values: CDR1 SEHNR, CDR2 FQNEAQ (reference sequence). DNA for the CDR3: TGTGCCAGCAGCAGTGGGACTAGCGGGGGATACAATGAGCAGTTCTTC. This encodes CASSSGTSGGYNEQFF.

The gene calls are TRBV6-2 or TRBV6-3 and TRBJ1-1; weak D call: TRBD1 (5 bases). With 2 bases removed from V and 1 base from J, the gap between germline ends came to 11 bases. Germline lookup yields CDR1 MNHEY and CDR2 SVGEGT. The CDR3 contains 15 residues. The CDR3 DNA follows: TGTGCCAGCAGTTACCTCCTTGGACAGAACACTGAAGCTTTCTTT. This codes for CASSYLLGQNTEAFF.

The V gene is TRBV6-1, the J gene TRBJ1-5, with a weak D call TRBD1 (6 bases). The germline V and J ends were trimmed by 3 bases and 0 bases, with 12 bases remaining between them. This CDR3 has 16 amino acids. Germline CDR1 MNHNS, CDR2 SASEGT. CDR3 amino acids: CASSEDSVYSNQPQHF. The CDR3 region has the DNA TGTGCCAGCAGTGAGGACAGCGTTTATAGCAATCAGCCCCAGCATTTT.